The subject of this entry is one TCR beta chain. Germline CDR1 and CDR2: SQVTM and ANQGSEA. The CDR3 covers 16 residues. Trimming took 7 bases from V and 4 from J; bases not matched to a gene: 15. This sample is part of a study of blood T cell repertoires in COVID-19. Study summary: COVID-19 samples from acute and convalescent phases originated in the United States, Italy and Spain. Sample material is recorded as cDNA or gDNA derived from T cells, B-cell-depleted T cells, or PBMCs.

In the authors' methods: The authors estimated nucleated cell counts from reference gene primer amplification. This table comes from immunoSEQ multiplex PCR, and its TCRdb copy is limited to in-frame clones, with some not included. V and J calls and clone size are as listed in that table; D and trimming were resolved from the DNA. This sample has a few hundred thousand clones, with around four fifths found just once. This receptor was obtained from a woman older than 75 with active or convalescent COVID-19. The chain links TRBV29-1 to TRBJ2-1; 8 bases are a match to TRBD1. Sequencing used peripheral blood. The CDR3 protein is CSAPRGQGNLYNEQFF. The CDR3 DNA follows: TGCAGCGCACCCCGCGGACAGGGAAACCTTTACAATGAGCAGTTCTTC.